This is a list of T cell receptor beta chains from one sample in a study of radiotherapy plus CTLA-4 blockade in lung cancer. Only in-frame clones appear in the TCRdb table, and some are missing; sequencing was by immunoSEQ multiplex PCR. Among 100,000 to 150,000 clones listed, 78% were seen once. Sample: peripheral blood, taken from a patient treated with radiotherapy plus ipilimumab. The receptors derive from a human donor with non-small cell lung cancer who had a partial response to radiotherapy plus ipilimumab. CDR3s leave out the opening cysteine and the closing phenylalanine or tryptophan. D genes are given only for firm matches.

TRBV5-1	13	TRBD1	TRBJ1-1	ASSLLGQGTSEAF
TRBV30	11	.	TRBJ1-2	AWSATAGNGYT
TRBV30	12	TRBD1	TRBJ1-4	AWSTGQGYEKLF
TRBV11-3	11	.	TRBJ1-1	ASSPWTGTEAF
TRBV7-9	12	.	TRBJ2-2	ASWVAGNTGELF
TRBV6-5	14	TRBD1	TRBJ2-5	ASSYSPGGLQETQY
TRBV10-3	14	TRBD2	TRBJ2-1	AIRSGTSGTKSEQF
TRBV5-4	14	TRBD1	TRBJ2-1	ASSTQTGGSYNEQF
TRBV5-4	12	.	TRBJ2-5	ASSLLSDQETQY
TRBV2	12	.	TRBJ2-7	ASQTDSRSYEQY
TRBV5-1	13	TRBD1	TRBJ1-2	ASSLDLTGYNGYT
TRBV5-1	15	.	TRBJ1-1	ASSHGIVWSMNTEAF
TRBV5-1	13	.	TRBJ2-1	ASSLGPGESGEQF
TRBV7-2	14	TRBD2	TRBJ2-7	ASSRRTSGSVYEQY
TRBV11-2	13	TRBD1	TRBJ2-7	ASSFQPTGGYEQY
TRBV27	14	.	TRBJ2-7	ASISTAGGLSYEQY
TRBV5-1	12	TRBD1	TRBJ1-4	ASRQGAPDEKLF
TRBV19	13	TRBD1	TRBJ1-2	ASSPRQGLGYGYT
TRBV29-1	10	TRBD1	TRBJ2-7	SVGTGGYEQY
TRBV27	11	.	TRBJ1-2	ASSLWGDYGYT
TRBV2	12	.	TRBJ1-5	ASSKGRAGQPQH
TRBV7-2	13	TRBD1	TRBJ1-5	ASSSWTGRNQPQH